The entry that follows covers one TCR beta chain sequence. These data come from a study of blood T cell repertoires in COVID-19. In the study overall: Whether acute or convalescent, the COVID-19 samples came from the United States, Italy and Spain.

The repertoire was sequenced with immunoSEQ multiplex PCR; TCRdb's copy has only in-frame clones and lacks some. The table lists some 200,000 clones, about nine tenths of them singletons. The CDR3 contains 13 residues. V was trimmed by 4 bases and J by 6 bases, leaving 10 bases between them. The V and J genes are TRBV12-3 or TRBV12-4 and TRBJ1-5, with D unclear. The receptor's source is a man older than 75 with acute or convalescent COVID-19. The sample comprised peripheral blood. CDR3 amino acids: CASSWEGGQPQHF. CDR3 nucleotides: TGTGCCAGCAGTTGGGAGGGTGGTCAGCCCCAGCATTTT.